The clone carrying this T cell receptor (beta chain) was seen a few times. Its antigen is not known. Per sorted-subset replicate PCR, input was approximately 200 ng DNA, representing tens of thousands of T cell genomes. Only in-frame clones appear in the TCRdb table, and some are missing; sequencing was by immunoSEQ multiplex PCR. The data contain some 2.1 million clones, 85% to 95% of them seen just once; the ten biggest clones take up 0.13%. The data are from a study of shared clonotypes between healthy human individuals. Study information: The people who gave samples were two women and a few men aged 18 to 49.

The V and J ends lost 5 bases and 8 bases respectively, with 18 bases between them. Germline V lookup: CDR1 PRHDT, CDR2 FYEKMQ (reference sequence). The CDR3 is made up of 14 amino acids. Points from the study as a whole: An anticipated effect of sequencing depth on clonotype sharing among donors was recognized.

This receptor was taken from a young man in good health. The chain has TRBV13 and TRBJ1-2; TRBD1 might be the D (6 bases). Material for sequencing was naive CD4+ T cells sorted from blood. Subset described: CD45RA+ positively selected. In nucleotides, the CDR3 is TGTGCCAGCAGCACGTACAGGGCAGCCGGCGGCTACACCTTC. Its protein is CASSTYRAAGGYTF.